Below, 26 T cell receptor beta chains from the same sample are listed, as sequenced in a study of blood T cell repertoires in COVID-19. Data came from immunoSEQ multiplex PCR; TCRdb stores just in-frame clones and leaves some out. The data hold tens of thousands of clones, with around 84% observed a single time. The sample consisted of peripheral blood. The source is a man aged 65 to 85 with active COVID-19.

In its sample, this clone was seen a few times. J is TRBJ1-1 and V is TRBV6-6, with 10 bases identical to TRBD1. Looked up from germline, CDR1 is MNHNY and CDR2 is SVGAGI (reference sequence). V shed 5 bases, J shed 3 bases, and the junction held 12 bases outside the gene matches. The CDR3 totals 17 residues. The CDR3 region is CASSPRDRGLPDTEAFF. The CDR3 DNA sequence: TGTGCCAGCAGTCCTCGGGACAGGGGCCTACCCGACACTGAAGCTTTCTTT.

V is TRBV5-8 and J is TRBJ1-1, with D tentatively TRBD1 (5 bases). The V gene's germline CDR1 is SGHTS and CDR2 YDEGEE. The germline V and J ends were trimmed by 1 base and 1 base, with 8 bases remaining between them. The CDR3 has 14 amino acids. The CDR3 here is CASSLWGGNTEAFF. In DNA form, the CDR3 reads TGTGCCAGCAGCTTGTGGGGGGGGAACACTGAAGCTTTCTTT.

This chain joins TRBV7-3 and TRBJ2-2; 8 nucleotides match TRBD2. CDR1 is SGHTA, CDR2 FQGTGA, per germline. The CDR3 is 16 amino acids. The J segment lost 2 bases and the V segment lost 6 bases, leaving 8 bases of the junction unmatched. This chain's CDR3 is CASSSALAGNTGELFF. Here the CDR3 DNA reads TGTGCCAGCAGTTCGGCCTTAGCGGGAAACACCGGGGAGCTGTTTTTT.

The chain employs TRBV2 and TRBJ2-5; no definite D call. V lost 5 bases to trimming and J lost 2 bases, with 6 bases between them. Germline assignment: CDR1 SNHLY and CDR2 FYNNEI. The CDR3 runs 12 residues. The CDR3 sequence is CASSSLQETQYF. CDR3 bases: TGTGCCAGCAGTTCACTTCAAGAGACCCAGTACTTC.

The chain is built from TRBV6-6 and TRBJ1-1; a possible D gene is TRBD1 (5 bases). Germline assignment: CDR1 MNHNY and CDR2 SVGAGI (reference sequence). The V gene lost 5 bases and the J gene lost 1 base, with 17 bases spanning the gap. This CDR3 contains 16 residues. CDR3 DNA sequence: TGTGCCAGCAGTCGGGGGGAGGCCCACCCGAACACTGAAGCTTTCTTT. Amino acids: CASSRGEAHPNTEAFF.

This clone has just one count. The genes are TRBV28 and TRBJ1-6, with TRBD1 matching over 7 bases. Germline CDR1 reads MDHEN; CDR2 reads SYDVKM. The V gene end was trimmed by 3 bases and the J gene end by 7 bases; junction bases not matched to a gene: 12. CDR3 length: 17 residues. The chain's CDR3 is CASSFQSPGQRNSPLHF. The CDR3 nucleotides read TGTGCCAGCAGTTTTCAAAGCCCGGGACAGAGGAATTCACCCCTCCACTTT.

The chain recombines TRBV4-3 with TRBJ1-2, with 9 bases identical to TRBD1. Germline lookup yields CDR1 LGHNA and CDR2 YSLEER. CDR3 length equals 16 residues. V was pared by 0 bases and J by 3 bases, with 5 bases of the junction left unmatched. CDR3 region: CASSQDWDREDYGYTF. In DNA, the CDR3 is TGCGCCAGCAGCCAAGATTGGGACAGGGAGGACTATGGCTACACCTTC.

The chain combines TRBV4-3 with TRBJ2-7, with 9 bases that match TRBD2. J was trimmed by 7 bases and V by 0 bases; bases with no gene match: 10. From germline, CDR1 is LGHNA and CDR2 YSLEER. The CDR3 totals 16 residues. CDR3 nucleotide sequence: TGCGCCAGCAGCCAAGATTGGGCGGGAGGGCCAGGAGAGCAGTACTTC. Amino acid sequence: CASSQDWAGGPGEQYF.

The chain combines TRBV5-1 with TRBJ2-2; tentatively, D is TRBD1 (6 bases). The ends were cut back, 1 base at V and 2 bases at J, with 9 bases in the middle. The CDR3 is made up of 15 amino acids. Germline values: CDR1 SGHRS, CDR2 YFSETQ. Here the CDR3 reads CASSLKGDNTGELFF. CDR3 DNA: TGCGCCAGCAGCTTGAAGGGGGACAACACCGGGGAGCTGTTTTTT.

The chain couples TRBV11-2 to TRBJ2-7; 7 positions match TRBD2. The junction had 8 bases not matched to a gene; V was cut back by 5 bases and J by 1 base. The CDR3 extends over 15 amino acids. Germline V CDR1 and CDR2: SGHAT, FQNNGV. CDR3 sequence (DNA): TGTGCCAGCAGCCCCGGGGCGGGAGAATCCTACGAGCAGTACTTC. It encodes CASSPGAGESYEQYF.

V and J are TRBV5-1 and TRBJ1-1; TRBD1 aligns across 9 bases. The CDR3 runs 16 residues. Germline V gene lookup returns CDR1 SGHRS and CDR2 YFSETQ. Trimming took 4 bases from V and 1 from J; bases not matched to a gene: 8. CDR3 nucleotide sequence: TGCGCCAGCAGCCCTCTACAGGGGGCTCGGAACACTGAAGCTTTCTTT. Amino acids: CASSPLQGARNTEAFF.

The rearrangement links TRBV28 to TRBJ2-3; 10 nucleotides align to TRBD2. Germline CDR1 and CDR2: MDHEN and SYDVKM. Trimming took 5 bases from V and 1 from J; bases not matched to a gene: 3. This CDR3 is built from 15 residues. For the CDR3, the DNA is TGTGCCAGCAGTGTAGGGACTAGCGGCACAGATACGCAGTATTTT. Its protein product is CASSVGTSGTDTQYF.

The chain employs TRBV28 and TRBJ2-7, with 8 bases identical to TRBD2. This CDR3 spans 13 amino acids. Trimming removed 4 bases from V and 5 bases from J; junction bases left unmatched: 4. Germline loops: CDR1 MDHEN, CDR2 SYDVKM. CDR3 DNA: TGTGCCAGCAGTTACCTTAGCGGGAACGAGCAGTACTTC. Encoded protein: CASSYLSGNEQYF.

The rearrangement joins TRBV9 to TRBJ2-1, with TRBD2 as a possible D gene (6 bases). Germline V gives CDR1 SGDLS, CDR2 YYNGEE. The V gene lost 7 bases and the J gene lost 7 bases, with 18 bases spanning the gap. The CDR3 loop spans 14 amino acids. CDR3 sequence: CASGRDPQVNEQFF. The CDR3 nucleotides read TGTGCCAGCGGGCGGGACCCGCAGGTAAATGAGCAGTTCTTC.

This clone was picked up one time. The chain carries TRBV5-1 and TRBJ2-1, with 9 bases fitting TRBD2. Germline trimming cut 0 bases from V and 3 bases from J; bases unmatched to any gene: 1. CDR1 SGHRS and CDR2 YFSETQ come from the germline V gene. CDR3 length equals 15 residues. The CDR3 bases are TGCGCCAGCAGCTTGGTGACTAGCGGCTACAATGAGCAGTTCTTC. Residues: CASSLVTSGYNEQFF.

The chain joins TRBV18 to TRBJ1-2; unclear D gene. The CDR3 loop spans 14 amino acids. Trimming left V 1 base short and J 8 bases short, with 14 bases between. Germline CDR1 is KGHSH and CDR2 is LQKENI. In nucleotides, the CDR3 is TGTGCCAGCTCACCACTAGGCGACTCTGGGGGCTACACCTTC. Translating it yields CASSPLGDSGGYTF.

This chain joins TRBV7-2 and TRBJ1-5; D ambiguous. Germline V CDR1 and CDR2: SGHTA, FQGNSA. The CDR3 runs 15 residues. With 0 bases removed from V and 3 bases from J, the gap between germline ends came to 9 bases. The CDR3 sequence: CASSLAPTNNQPQHF. DNA for the CDR3: TGTGCCAGCAGCTTAGCGCCAACTAACAATCAGCCCCAGCATTTT.

This chain links TRBV5-8 with TRBJ2-3; TRBD2 matches at 13 bases. This CDR3 has 17 amino acids. Germline V gene data show CDR1 as SGHTS and CDR2 as YDEGEE. With 0 bases clipped from V and 3 bases from J, the junction kept 4 bases outside the gene matches. As DNA, the CDR3 is TGTGCCAGCAGCTTGGCGACTAGCGGGGGGATAACAGATACGCAGTATTTT. It translates to CASSLATSGGITDTQYF.

This chain links TRBV7-2 with TRBJ2-1; TRBD1 aligns across 7 bases. The ends lost 3 bases at V and 2 bases at J; junction bases unmatched: 4. This CDR3 has 15 amino acids. Germline V gives CDR1 SGHTA, CDR2 FQGNSA. The CDR3 nucleotides are TGTGCCAGCAGCTTTCGGCAGGGGGCCTACAATGAGCAGTTCTTC. Translated: CASSFRQGAYNEQFF.

There are a few counts of this clone. The chain recombines TRBV7-2 with TRBJ2-1; D may be TRBD2 (6 bases). Germline CDR1 SGHTA, CDR2 FQGNSA. Deletions cut 2 bases from V and 0 bases from J, with 14 bases between. The CDR3 spans 17 residues. CDR3: CASSLPRPGSSYNEQFF. DNA of the CDR3: TGTGCCAGCAGCTTACCACGGCCCGGGAGCTCCTACAATGAGCAGTTCTTC. Looking up the rest from reference TRBV7-2 and TRBJ2-1 gives the full variable domain: GAGVSQSPSNKVTEKGKDVELRCDPISGHTALYWYRQSLGQGLEFLIYFQGNSAPDKSGLPSDRFSAERTGGSVSTLTIQRTQQEDSAVYLCASSLPRPGSSYNEQFFGPGTRLTVL.

This chain connects TRBV30 to TRBJ2-1; weak D call: TRBD2 (6 bases). Trimming pared 1 base from V and 2 bases from J, leaving 18 bases between. Germline V gene data show CDR1 as GTSNPN and CDR2 as SVGIG (reference sequence). This CDR3 spans 17 amino acids. CDR3 region: CAWSGGTGSRTYNEQFF. CDR3 in DNA: TGTGCCTGGAGTGGAGGAACCGGGAGTCGCACCTACAATGAGCAGTTCTTC.

The chain combines TRBV27 with TRBJ2-2, with 9 bases matching TRBD1. The CDR3 length is 17 residues. V shed 3 bases and J 5 bases; nucleotides not matched to a gene: 10. The germline V gene encodes CDR1 MNHEY and CDR2 SMNVEV (reference sequence). This chain's CDR3 is CASSFSLLQGATGELFF. In nucleotides, the CDR3 is TGTGCCAGCAGTTTCTCCCTTTTACAGGGGGCAACCGGGGAGCTGTTTTTT.

The chain recombines TRBV4-2 with TRBJ2-2, with 8 nucleotides matching TRBD2. In germline, CDR1 is LGHNA, CDR2 YNFKEQ. V shed 6 bases, J shed 6 bases, and the junction held 9 bases outside the gene matches. The length of the CDR3 is 15 residues. The CDR3 region is CASRAEREIAGELFF. As DNA, the CDR3 is TGTGCCAGCAGGGCTGAGCGGGAGATCGCCGGGGAGCTGTTTTTT.

V gene TRBV3-1 (or the pseudogene TRBV3-2) combines with J gene TRBJ2-2; 9 bases align to TRBD2. Trimming removed 0 bases from V and 4 bases from J; junction bases left unmatched: 3. The germline V gene has CDR1 LGHDT and CDR2 YNNKEL (reference sequence). This CDR3 contains 16 residues. The CDR3 DNA is TGTGCCAGCAGCCAAGAGCTAGCGGGGTTCACCGGGGAGCTGTTTTTT. It codes for CASSQELAGFTGELFF.

The chain couples TRBV19 to TRBJ2-2; the match to TRBD2 covers 7 bases. Trimming cost V 5 bases and J 10 bases; bases outside gene matches: 13. The CDR3 runs to 15 residues. Germline V gene sequence: CDR1 LNHDA, CDR2 SQIVND (reference sequence). The CDR3 DNA follows: TGTGCCAGTAGTTCCCGGGGAGGGGCGGGCAAGGAGCTGTTTTTT. This translates into CASSSRGGAGKELFF.

This clone was counted only a few times. This chain joins TRBV9 and TRBJ2-5; D is undetermined. Trimming removed 4 bases at V and 5 bases at J, with 18 bases between. CDR3 length equals 15 residues. Germline loops: CDR1 SGDLS, CDR2 YYNGEE. The CDR3 loop is CASSSQSRLVETQYF. The CDR3 DNA is TGTGCCAGCAGCTCACAATCCCGACTTGTGGAGACCCAGTACTTC. Based on the CDR3 plus reference TRBV9 and TRBJ2-5, the full variable domain is DSGVTQTPKHLITATGQRVTLRCSPRSGDLSVYWYQQSLDQGLQFLIQYYNGEERAKGNILERFSAQQFPDLHSELNLSSLELGDSALYFCASSSQSRLVETQYFGPGTRLLVL.